This TCR beta chain came from a study of Ad26.COV2.S vaccination and SARS-CoV-2 variants. Across the study: Dosing was one shot or two shots 56 days apart.

Looked up from germline, CDR1 is MNHGY and CDR2 is SAAAGT. Trimming cost V 0 bases and J 4 bases; bases outside gene matches: 3. This CDR3 has 14 residues. Profiled with immunoSEQ multiplex PCR; TCRdb holds only in-frame clones, not every one. The table lists under 550,000 clones, approximately 92% of them singletons. Sample treatment: about 20 received Ad26.COV2.S at low or high dose, single or two shots; 5 received placebo; per-sample allocation not given. All samples were drawn on day 63, counting from the first vaccine or placebo injection. Immunization relied on an Ad26 vector, which expressed Wuhan-strain SARS-CoV-2 spike.

The sequence derives from a person between 18 and 60 years old who received the Ad26.COV2.S COVID-19 vaccine or a placebo. Material: peripheral blood, obtained in a trial of Ad26.COV2.S vaccine versus placebo. The chain has TRBV6-8 and TRBJ2-7; 7 nucleotides match TRBD1. The CDR3 DNA reads as TGTGCCAGCAGTTACTCTACAGGGGCTTACGAGCAGTACTTC. This encodes CASSYSTGAYEQYF.